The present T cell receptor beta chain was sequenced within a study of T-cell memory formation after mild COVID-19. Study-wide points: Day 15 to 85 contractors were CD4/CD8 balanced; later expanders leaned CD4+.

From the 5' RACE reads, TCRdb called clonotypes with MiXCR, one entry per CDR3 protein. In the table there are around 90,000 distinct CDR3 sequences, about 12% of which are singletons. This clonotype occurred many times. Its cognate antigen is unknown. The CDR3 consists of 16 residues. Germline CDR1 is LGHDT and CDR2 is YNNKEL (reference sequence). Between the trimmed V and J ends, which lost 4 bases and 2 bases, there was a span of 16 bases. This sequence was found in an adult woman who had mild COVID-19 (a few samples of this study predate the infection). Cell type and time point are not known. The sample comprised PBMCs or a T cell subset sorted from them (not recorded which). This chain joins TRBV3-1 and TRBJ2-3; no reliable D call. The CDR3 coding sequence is TGTGCCAGCAGCCCCCGATGGACCGAGTTCACAGATACGCAGTATTTT. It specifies CASSPRWTEFTDTQYF.